A selection of T cell receptor beta chains follows, all from one sample in a study of blood T cell repertoires in COVID-19. Sequenced by immunoSEQ multiplex PCR; TCRdb stores in-frame clones only, minus some. This table holds under 200,000 clones, around 84% found once. Sequenced: peripheral blood. Every receptor here comes from a woman in her sixties or seventies with COVID-19, enrolled during active disease. CDR3s leave out the opening cysteine and the closing phenylalanine or tryptophan. A D gene is named only where the DNA matches it firmly.

D gene	V gene	J gene	CDR3 protein
-	TRBV6-4	TRBJ1-5	ASSEGTGQPQH
TRBD1	TRBV4-2	TRBJ1-5	ASSLRAGGNQPQH
-	TRBV3-1/TRBV3-2	TRBJ2-6	ATSGQLGSGANVLT
-	TRBV14	TRBJ1-6	ASSQGRGAYNSPLH
-	TRBV5-1	TRBJ2-4	ASSLAAPGTQNIQY
TRBD2	TRBV3-1/TRBV3-2	TRBJ2-5	ASSQLAGVQETQY
-	TRBV5-1	TRBJ1-3	ASSLAGRSGNTIY
TRBD1	TRBV5-1	TRBJ1-1	ASSLQGQANTEAF
TRBD2	TRBV19	TRBJ2-4	ASKASGGKNIQY
TRBD1	TRBV6-5	TRBJ2-5	ASSPRDRGETQY
-	TRBV19	TRBJ2-5	ASSSGDVRGETQY
-	TRBV7-9	TRBJ2-5	ASSLGSVEAETQY
TRBD1	TRBV5-8	TRBJ2-7	ASSWNGQGADEQY
-	TRBV12-3/TRBV12-4	TRBJ1-2	ASSSGYGYT
-	TRBV6-6	TRBJ2-1	ASSPPGFYNEQF
TRBD1	TRBV7-3	TRBJ1-2	ASSPRDRVDNGYT
-	TRBV7-2	TRBJ1-2	ASSSIRGHWGYT
TRBD1	TRBV18	TRBJ1-1	ASSPIGTGFNTEAF
-	TRBV10-2	TRBJ2-3	ASSSEYTDTQY
-	TRBV19	TRBJ1-5	ASEEVGGQPQH
TRBD1	TRBV24-1	TRBJ1-2	ATSGQGGYGYT
-	TRBV9	TRBJ1-1	ASSPPIGTEAF
-	TRBV6-5	TRBJ2-1	ASSPLGDEQF
TRBD1	TRBV25-1	TRBJ1-4	ASSVPGQGMDEKLF
-	TRBV6-6	TRBJ1-6	ASSLPNFGTNNSPLH
-	TRBV2	TRBJ1-4	ASSVRTGLNEKLF
-	TRBV5-8	TRBJ2-4	ASSFRRGAGNIQY
TRBD1	TRBV7-3	TRBJ1-1	ASSTTGGQGSRNTEAF
TRBD1	TRBV27	TRBJ2-7	ASSPGQGVPYEQY
-	TRBV3-1/TRBV3-2	TRBJ1-6	ASSQVGAYNSPLH
TRBD2	TRBV5-4	TRBJ2-1	ASSLGVLAGNNEQF
-	TRBV7-3	TRBJ1-6	ASSLGGTNSPLH
-	TRBV19	TRBJ2-3	ASSGYRSTADTQY
-	TRBV19	TRBJ1-5	ASSAHPLGGGQPQH
TRBD2	TRBV4-1	TRBJ2-1	ASSQDFGTSGSNEQF
TRBD1	TRBV19	TRBJ1-1	ASSPNRDRVTEAF
TRBD2	TRBV9	TRBJ2-3	ASSAPSGSFTDTQY
-	TRBV6-5	TRBJ1-4	ASSRTVGDEKLF
-	TRBV15	TRBJ2-5	ATSGGDRNQETQY
TRBD2	TRBV6-1	TRBJ2-2	ASSALTSGSTNTGELF
TRBD2	TRBV13	TRBJ2-1	ASSSDPLAGGPGEEF
-	TRBV7-2	TRBJ1-5	ASSPYQGMAPQH
-	TRBV29-1	TRBJ1-5	SVCDSGKGDSNQPQH
-	TRBV2	TRBJ1-3	ASSEPRAGNTIY
-	TRBV19	TRBJ1-1	ASSRGGGRGTEAF
-	TRBV11-3	TRBJ1-6	ASSRGIDSPLH
-	TRBV9	TRBJ2-2	ASSVATRASGVGELF
TRBD2	TRBV3-1/TRBV3-2	TRBJ2-3	ASSQGLLARGTTDTQY
TRBD1	TRBV6-5	TRBJ2-7	ASSRDRSYEQY
-	TRBV2	TRBJ1-2	ASSQQGDYGYT
-	TRBV5-6	TRBJ2-1	ASSRPGYFHEQF
TRBD2	TRBV19	TRBJ2-4	ASSIDPGGNNIQY
-	TRBV7-9	TRBJ2-1	ASSLTSGDNEQF
TRBD1	TRBV6-5	TRBJ1-2	ASRTGTGVYGYT